This is a list of T cell receptor beta chains from one sample in a study of radiotherapy plus CTLA-4 blockade in lung cancer. The data were produced by immunoSEQ multiplex PCR, yet TCRdb's version contains in-frame clones alone and is incomplete. The table lists about 32,000 clones, roughly 70% of them singletons, with approximately 3.8% in the top ten. Sequencing was performed on peripheral blood, taken from a patient treated with radiotherapy plus ipilimumab. The receptors here all came from a human donor with non-small cell lung cancer who had stable disease on radiotherapy plus ipilimumab. CDR3s include the opening cysteine and the closing phenylalanine or tryptophan. The D gene is left open where the match is weak. Rows may omit the clone size; those that give it use once, few, many or a size class.

once	TRBV6-5	TRBD2	TRBJ2-7	TGTGCCAGCACGGGACTAGCGGGACCCTACGAGCAGTACTTC	CASTGLAGPYEQYF
-	TRBV25-1	-	TRBJ1-2	TGTGCCAGCAGTGAAGCCAGGGATCTATATGGCTACACCTTC	CASSEARDLYGYTF
-	TRBV27	-	TRBJ2-1	TGTGCCAGCAGCCCGACCTTATCCAGCTCCTACAATGAGCAGTTCTTC	CASSPTLSSSYNEQFF
-	TRBV25-1	-	TRBJ1-2	TGTGCCAGCAGAGAGTCCGGCAGGGGTCGGGGCTACACCTTC	CASRESGRGRGYTF
-	TRBV19	TRBD2	TRBJ2-3	TGTGCCAGTATAACTAGCGGGACCACAGATACGCAGTATTTT	CASITSGTTDTQYF
once	TRBV18	TRBD1	TRBJ2-7	TGTGCCAGCTCACCACCAACGGGACAGGGGTACGACGAGCAGTACTTC	CASSPPTGQGYDEQYF
-	TRBV2	-	TRBJ2-1	TGTGCCAGCAGTGGCATAGGTGGGAGGTACAATGAGCAGTTCTTC	CASSGIGGRYNEQFF
-	TRBV6-6	TRBD2	TRBJ2-1	TGTGCCAGCCGAATAGCGGGTGGGGGAGATGAGCAGTTCTTC	CASRIAGGGDEQFF
-	TRBV18	TRBD2	TRBJ2-3	TGTGCCAGCTCACCAGAAGGGGTCCGGACTAGGGGAGATACGCAGTATTTT	CASSPEGVRTRGDTQYF
once	TRBV5-1	-	TRBJ2-6	TGCGCCAGCAGCTTGAACCCAACAGGATCTGGGGCCAACGTCCTGACTTTC	CASSLNPTGSGANVLTF
-	TRBV7-2	-	TRBJ2-1	TGTGCCAGCAGCCTCTCGTATAGTCCCTACAATGAGCAGTTCTTC	CASSLSYSPYNEQFF
-	TRBV13	-	TRBJ2-5	TGTGCCAGCAGTCAATCCCGGGGTAGTAGGCAAGAGACCCAGTACTTC	CASSQSRGSRQETQYF
once	TRBV29-1	-	TRBJ2-1	TGCAGCGTGCGTACAGGGGGGGGGCGGTACAATGAGCAGTTCTTC	CSVRTGGGRYNEQFF
-	TRBV6-5	-	TRBJ2-7	TGTGCCAGCAGTTACGGGCGGGGTGGCCCCTACGAGCAGTACTTC	CASSYGRGGPYEQYF
-	TRBV28	TRBD1	TRBJ1-2	TGTGCCAGCAGTGTGAATGCAGGGGGTTTGAATGGCTACACCTTC	CASSVNAGGLNGYTF
-	TRBV7-8	TRBD2	TRBJ2-7	TGTGCCAGCAGCTCGGGACTAGCGGTTTACGAGCAGTACTTC	CASSSGLAVYEQYF
-	TRBV7-9	TRBD1	TRBJ1-2	TGTGCCAGCAGTTACAGACAGGGGGTTGATGGCTGCACCTTC	CASSYRQGVDGCTF
once	TRBV7-2	-	TRBJ2-5	TGTGCCAGCAGCAAGAGCGGGTTGGCGGCGGTCGGGGAGACCCAGTACTTC	CASSKSGLAAVGETQYF
-	TRBV4-1	-	TRBJ1-2	TGCGCCAGCAGCCAAGAAGGAATCCGCTATGGCTACACCTTC	CASSQEGIRYGYTF
-	TRBV7-7	-	TRBJ2-1	TGTGCTAGCAGCTTGTGGCCGACCGCCTCCTACAATGAGCAGTTCTTC	CASSLWPTASYNEQFF
-	TRBV29-1	TRBD1	TRBJ2-6	TGCAGCGTGGGACAGACCTCTGGGGCCAACGTCCTGACTTTC	CSVGQTSGANVLTF
-	TRBV6-1	-	TRBJ1-5	TGTGCCAGCAGTGTCCTTCAAGACGGGAACAATCAGCCCCAGCATTTT	CASSVLQDGNNQPQHF
-	TRBV19	-	TRBJ1-5	TGTGCCAGTAGACAAAACAGGGTTATGAACAATCAGCCCCAGCATTTT	CASRQNRVMNNQPQHF
-	TRBV30	-	TRBJ2-1	TGTGCCTGGAGTGTACAGGCTGCTAGCTCCTACAATGAGCAGTTCTTC	CAWSVQAASSYNEQFF
-	TRBV7-9	TRBD1	TRBJ2-2	TGTGCCAGCAGCTTAGTGGGTCCACAGGGGGCCGGGGAGCTGTTTTTT	CASSLVGPQGAGELFF
-	TRBV4-1	-	TRBJ2-2	TGCGCCAGCAGCCAAGATCCGAATCGGGAGCTGTTTTTT	CASSQDPNRELFF
-	TRBV6-6	-	TRBJ2-3	TGTGCCAGCAGTTATTTGGAGAGGGGGTATTTT	CASSYLERGYF
-	TRBV27	-	TRBJ2-7	TGTGCCAGCTGGGGACTCGGGTATGGTTACGAGCAGTACTTC	CASWGLGYGYEQYF
-	TRBV28	TRBD2	TRBJ2-7	TGTGCCAGCAGTTTTATCCCCCCGCCGACTAGCGGGAGGGACTACGAGCAGTACTTC	CASSFIPPPTSGRDYEQYF
-	TRBV2	-	TRBJ1-4	TGTGCCAGCGGAGGGGACTCAACTAATGAAAAACTGTTTTTT	CASGGDSTNEKLFF
-	TRBV27	TRBD1	TRBJ2-4	TGTGCCAGCAGTTTCGGACAGGGGGATGTGGTCTCGGCCAAAAACATTCAGTACTTC	CASSFGQGDVVSAKNIQYF
-	TRBV7-2	-	TRBJ2-5	TGTGCCAGCAGCTTAGCTGCGACTCCACAAGAGACCCAGTACTTC	CASSLAATPQETQYF
-	TRBV25-1	TRBD1	TRBJ2-1	TGTGCCAGCAGTAATGACAGGGACAATGAGCAGTTCTTC	CASSNDRDNEQFF
few	TRBV5-1	-	TRBJ2-1	TGCGCCAGCAGCTTGTTTGGGCCAAACAATGAGCAGTTCTTC	CASSLFGPNNEQFF
-	TRBV6-5	-	TRBJ2-7	TGTGCCAGCAGACCGAGGGGGGCTGGGGAGCAGTACTTC	CASRPRGAGEQYF
-	TRBV6-1	-	TRBJ2-7	TGTGCCAGCAGTAGACAGAAAGAATCCTACGAGCAGTACTTC	CASSRQKESYEQYF
-	TRBV6-5	-	TRBJ1-2	TGTGCCAGCAGTTACAGGGGAGATAACTATGGCTACACCTTC	CASSYRGDNYGYTF
-	TRBV7-9	TRBD1	TRBJ1-5	TGTGCCAGCAGCCTCTCGACAGGGTTTCAGCCCCAGCATTTT	CASSLSTGFQPQHF
-	TRBV7-3	-	TRBJ2-2	TGTGCCAGCAGTTCCATAGGAAACACCGGGGAGCTGTTTTTT	CASSSIGNTGELFF
few	TRBV14	-	TRBJ2-7	TGTGCCAGCAGCCAAGATTACCCCCAGACTAGTGGTTGGCGCTCCTACGAGCAGTACTTC	CASSQDYPQTSGWRSYEQYF
-	TRBV11-3	-	TRBJ2-5	TGTGCCAGCAGCAGTTCGTCCCAAGAGACCCAGTACTTC	CASSSSSQETQYF
-	TRBV21-1	-	TRBJ2-7	TGTGCCAGCAGCAAAGTAGGCCTAGCGGGAGTCCCCTTTCGGAGGGAGCAGTACTTC	CASSKVGLAGVPFRREQYF
-	TRBV29-1	TRBD2	TRBJ2-1	TGCAGCGTTTATGCGGGAGGAGGCAGTGAGCAGTTCTTC	CSVYAGGGSEQFF
-	TRBV2	-	TRBJ2-2	TGTGCCAGCAGCATTGACAGGTCGAACACCGGGGAGCTGTTTTTT	CASSIDRSNTGELFF